The T cell receptor (beta chain) described here comes from a study of a mutant IDH1 vaccine in newly diagnosed glioma. About the research overall: It was radiotherapy, temozolomide, or both that patients received previously, with most receiving both.

Profiling relied on immunoSEQ multiplex PCR, and the TCRdb table lists in-frame clones only, not all of them. Found here are some 33,000 clones, 45% to 70% of them singletons; the top ten hold 11%. The V end was cut by 1 base, the J end by 6 bases, with 7 bases between. Germline V lookup: CDR1 MGHRA, CDR2 YSYEKL. The CDR3 contains 13 residues. Time point here: week 5, during vaccination. Doses consisted of 300 ug of mutant IDH1 20-mer peptide each, paired with topical imiquimod. This clone was detected a few times. The antigen is not known. This sequence was found in a woman between 18 and 30 years old with glioma. This chain links TRBV4-1 with TRBJ1-5, with a weak D call TRBD1 (5 bases). Specimen: PBMCs, collected from a glioma patient whose treatment included an IDH1 peptide vaccine. CDR3 amino acids: CASSQGGAQPQHF. CDR3 DNA: TGCGCCAGCAGCCAAGGGGGCGCTCAGCCCCAGCATTTT.